This TCR beta chain is from a study of CD8 T cells in ankylosing spondylitis (dated by TCRdb to about 2017). For context, the study as a whole: T cell receptor beta repertoires were profiled in healthy donors and ankylosing spondylitis patients so that disease-linked TCR variants could be found. In total, the full study cohort was made up of over a hundred healthy donors and 25 or so ankylosing spondylitis patients. Peripheral blood samples were taken, and synovial fluid was additionally collected from ankylosing spondylitis patients.

A word on this clonotype: The clone's antigen remains unknown. Base qualities are not at hand, and no much larger clone is one base apart.

Sequenced using an Illumina HiSeq 2500. Quantitative 5'-RACE with molecular barcodes was the method used to prepare the TCR beta libraries. In the source study's methods: A new computational method based on a probabilistic model of VDJ rearrangement was used to identify disease-linked TCR variants. In TCRdb, the public reads were trimmed at Q25 with fastp and aligned with MiXCR, with productive beta chains retained. Records with the same CDR3 protein are collapsed into one entry carrying the most frequent genes and DNA. The V and J calls were not made by the authors but by TCRdb's processing. Across this sample there are fewer than 250,000 distinct CDR3 sequences, with roughly a third seen only once. Together, the top ten hold roughly 4.2% of the sample. What the authors observed across the whole study: Some motif variants had previously been reported in the synovial fluid and blood of reactive arthritis patients, which suggests shared mechanisms of disease initiation. Significant enrichment of the disease-linked clones was reported in matched synovial fluid samples from ankylosing spondylitis patients. A CD8+ phenotype was shown by the disease-linked clones, which were found at relatively low frequencies in peripheral blood. A TCR beta motif made up of several highly homologous amino acid variants appeared to be characteristic of blood from ankylosing spondylitis patients.

Measured from the cysteine to the phenylalanine, the CDR3 is 18 residues long. Here the CDR3 DNA is all that survives: 54 bases in frame from base 1. The germline V gene yields SGHVS for CDR1 and FQNEAQ for CDR2. After removal of 5 bases from V and 1 base from J, the junction retains 12 bases not matched to a gene. The V and J segments used are TRBV7-8 and TRBJ1-1, with 11 bases aligning to TRBD1. The sequenced material came from blood, either unsorted or a sorted T cell fraction (not recorded which). This TCR derives from a male donor with ankylosing spondylitis or in good health (not recorded which). The bases are TGTGCCAGCAGCCCCGGCCGGACAGGGGGCAGGAGGAACACTGAAGCTTTCTTT. Its protein is CASSPGRTGGRRNTEAFF.